The clone carrying this T cell receptor beta chain occurred many times. The record originates from a study of T-cell reconstitution after alpha-beta-depleted transplantation in children. CDR1 and CDR2 (germline): WSHSY, SAAADI. The CDR3 spans 15 residues. The V and J ends lost 6 bases and 2 bases, in that order; junction bases with no gene match: 7. Library preparation (for TCRbeta) was performed with unique molecular identifiers. TCRdb itself ran the PCR reads through MiXCR, one entry per CDR3 protein. The table records some 390,000 distinct CDR3 sequences, around 21% of them present only once. Source: PBMCs from the stem cell graft donor, taken from the stem cell graft. The chain joins TRBV10-2 to TRBJ2-3; 8 nucleotides line up with TRBD2. The receptor's source is a human donor who donated a stem cell graft to a child with acute myeloid leukemia. The chain's CDR3 is CASSEAGDITDTQYF. The CDR3 DNA is TGCGCCAGCAGCGAAGCGGGAGATATCACAGATACGCAGTATTTT.